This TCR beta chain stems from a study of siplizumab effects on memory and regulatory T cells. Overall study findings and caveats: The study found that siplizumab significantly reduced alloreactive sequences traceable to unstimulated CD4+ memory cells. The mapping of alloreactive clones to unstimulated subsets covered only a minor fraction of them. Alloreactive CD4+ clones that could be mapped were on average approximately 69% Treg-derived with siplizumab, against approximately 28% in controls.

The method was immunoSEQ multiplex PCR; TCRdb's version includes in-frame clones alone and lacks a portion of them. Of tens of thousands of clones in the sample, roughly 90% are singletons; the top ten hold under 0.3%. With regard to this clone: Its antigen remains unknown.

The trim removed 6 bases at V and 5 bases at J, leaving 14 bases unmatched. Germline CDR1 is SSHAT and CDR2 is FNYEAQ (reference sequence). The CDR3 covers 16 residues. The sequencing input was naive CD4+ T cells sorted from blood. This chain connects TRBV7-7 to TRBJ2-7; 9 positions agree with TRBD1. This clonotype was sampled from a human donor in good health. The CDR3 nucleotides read TGTGCCAGCAGAAGGGACAGGGAACGTGCTTCGCACGAGCAGTACTTC. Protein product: CASRRDRERASHEQYF.